Below, one T cell receptor beta chain is given with its context. The antigen it binds to is not known. The sample holds no much larger clone one base away, and base qualities are not on file. The CDR3 numbers 19 residues from cysteine through phenylalanine. Only the CDR3 DNA is retained, 57 bases long and in frame from the first base. V is trimmed back by 7 bases and J by 6 bases, and the junction contains 17 bases that no gene match accounts for. Reading the germline V gene (reference sequence) gives CDR1 MNHEY and CDR2 SMNVEV. The sample is drawn from a study of shared clonotypes between healthy human individuals (dated by TCRdb to about 2020). For context, the study as a whole: A couple of women and three men aged 18 to 49 years were included in the cohort. Per donor, three plates each were used for CD4 naive and CD4 memory, two for CD8 naive, and one for CD8 memory. To increase sequencing depth and limit assay-specific biases, TCR repertoire library preparation and sequencing were carried out by different laboratories using diverse techniques. Each donor's leukapheresis produced roughly between roughly 0.94 and 9.5 billion PBMCs. To estimate repertoire size and how much clonotypes are shared between individuals, the study performed deep sequencing of blood TCR repertoires from a handful of healthy adults. Overall study outcomes, separate from this receptor: About 4.5% of naive CD4, 3.5% of naive CD8, 2.3% of memory CD4, and approximately 0.4% of memory CD8 clonotypes were shared across several donors. Sampling was restricted to blood, and TCR repertoires in tissues likely differ from the TCR repertoires found in blood. Incomplete sequencing was indicated by rarefaction of sorted-subset datasets, despite the large sequencing depth. Clonotypes shared by all four sorted-subset donors showed higher generation probabilities than non-shared clonotypes. The small number of donors limited the genetic and exposure-history diversity represented. Estimated clonotype richness was generally larger for naive than for memory subsets. Based on pairwise subsampling, the degree of clonotype sharing among donors was expected to be affected by sequencing depth.

Using the deep immunoSEQ assay, TCR CDR3 regions were amplified from genomic DNA by multiplex PCR. Extracted genomic DNA from each cell subset was distributed evenly across all wells of several immunoSEQ 96-well plates, and each plate was treated as a replicate. For sorted subsets, approximately 200 ng of genomic DNA, equivalent to roughly 30,000 T cell genomes, went into each replicate PCR. The purified libraries were quantified using a Qubit 3.0 fluorometer, sized with a Bioanalyzer 2100, and then quantified again using the KAPA Library Quantification kit. Every immunoSEQ 96-well plate was sequenced on a separate single-read 150-cycle Illumina NextSeq 550 flow cell. Per the source publication's procedure: Because only junctional sequences without quality scores were contained in the immunoSEQ output, filtering matching that applied to full-length reads could not be performed. Sequences were annotated with PyIR, a Python wrapper for IgBLAST v1.9, using IMGT germline references to assign V/J genes and CDR3. Reads were filtered out if the reads had weak V/J assignments (E-value above 1e-6), no CDR3, stop codons, out-of-frame junctions, or ambiguous translated residues. A V3J clonotype was defined by an identical inferred V gene, J gene, and CDR3 amino acid sequence. Percentage overlap between repertoires was calculated by dividing the number of shared unique clonotypes by the size of the smaller repertoire. RTK rarefaction, the Chao1 estimator, and Recon v2.1 estimates of unobserved clonotypes were used to assess repertoire richness. For all TCRbeta clonotypes obtained by the gDNA method from a handful of donors, generation probabilities were computed with OLGA. Entries here come from immuneACCESS through TCRdb and include only in-frame sequences with V and J called. Some clones fail to appear in such tables; in the studies checked, an unresolved V gene covers under half of the shortfall, and the cause of the remainder is unknown. Clone size and V and J calls were adopted from that table, with D and trimming inferred from the DNA. The sample table records more than 1,200,000 clones; approximately 98.5% of these occur just once. The ten largest clones take up approximately 0.4% of the sample.

Healthy HIV-negative adults with no recently reported acute infections or vaccinations were included as donors. Every donor was a Caucasian adult residing in Nashville, Tennessee, USA. CD4+ T cells were enriched by magnetic negative selection, after which naive cells were positively selected on CD45RA and the negative fraction was taken as the memory subset. After blood collection by leukapheresis, PBMCs were isolated using Ficoll-Histopaque density gradient centrifugation and then cryopreserved in the vapor phase of liquid nitrogen. Analytical flow cytometry was used to check the purity and quantity of each magnetically sorted T cell population. Genomic DNA was isolated from every sorted fraction and measured by UV absorbance on a Nanodrop 2000c.

The sequence is built from TRBV27 and TRBJ2-3, with TRBD2 matching 15 junction bases. The TCR was taken from a young man in good health. Specimen: naive CD4+ T cells sorted from blood. Sample cell subset or site, as interpreted from the label and publication: CD45RA+ positively selected. The DNA reads as follows: TGTGCCAGCACCTCTCGGGGACTAGCGGGAGGACCGTTTATTGATACGCAGTATTTT. This codes for CASTSRGLAGGPFIDTQYF.